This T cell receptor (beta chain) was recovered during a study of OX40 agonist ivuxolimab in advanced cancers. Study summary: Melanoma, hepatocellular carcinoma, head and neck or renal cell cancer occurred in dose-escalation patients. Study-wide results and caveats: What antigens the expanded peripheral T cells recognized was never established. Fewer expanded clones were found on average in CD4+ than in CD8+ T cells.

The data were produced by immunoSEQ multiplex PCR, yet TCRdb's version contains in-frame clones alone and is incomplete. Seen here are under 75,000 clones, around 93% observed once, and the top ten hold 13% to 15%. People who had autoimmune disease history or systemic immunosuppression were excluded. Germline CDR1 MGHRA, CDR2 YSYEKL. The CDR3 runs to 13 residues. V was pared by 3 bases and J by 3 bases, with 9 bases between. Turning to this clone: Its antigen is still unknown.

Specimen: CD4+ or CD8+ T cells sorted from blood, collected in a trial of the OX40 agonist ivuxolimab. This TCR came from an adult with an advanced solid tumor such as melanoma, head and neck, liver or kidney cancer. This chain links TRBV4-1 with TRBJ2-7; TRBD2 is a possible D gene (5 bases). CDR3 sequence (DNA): TGCGCCAGCAGCCAGGACTCCAGCTACGAGCAGTACTTC. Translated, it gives CASSQDSSYEQYF.